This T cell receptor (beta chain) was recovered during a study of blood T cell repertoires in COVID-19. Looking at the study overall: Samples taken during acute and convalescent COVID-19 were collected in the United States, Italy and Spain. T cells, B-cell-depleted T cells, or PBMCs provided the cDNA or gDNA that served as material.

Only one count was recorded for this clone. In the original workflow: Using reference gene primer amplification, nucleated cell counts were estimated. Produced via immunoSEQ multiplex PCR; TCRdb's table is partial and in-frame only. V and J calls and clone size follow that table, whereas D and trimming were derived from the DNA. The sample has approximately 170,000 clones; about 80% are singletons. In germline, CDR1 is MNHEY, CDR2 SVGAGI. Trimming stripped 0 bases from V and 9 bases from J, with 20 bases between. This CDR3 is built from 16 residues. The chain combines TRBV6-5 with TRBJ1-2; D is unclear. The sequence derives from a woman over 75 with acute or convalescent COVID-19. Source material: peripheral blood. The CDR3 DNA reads TGTGCCAGCAGTTACTCCCTTGAGCAGCCTAGCGGTAGCTACACCTTC. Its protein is CASSYSLEQPSGSYTF.